The clone carrying this T cell receptor beta chain was detected ten times or more. This specimen belongs to a study of T cells of healthy individuals. Trimming pared 5 bases from V and 5 bases from J, leaving 13 bases between. Germline V gene lookup returns CDR1 LNHDA and CDR2 SQIVND (reference sequence). The CDR3 extends over 14 amino acids. TCRdb reprocessed the 5' RACE reads via MiXCR and lists one record per CDR3 protein. The sample lists approximately 100,000 distinct CDR3 sequences, 17% occurring once. This sequence was found in a human donor in good health. The rearrangement joins TRBV19 to TRBJ2-1; TRBD2 might be the D (6 bases). For the CDR3, the DNA is TGTGCCAGTAGTGCGGGACTGGGAAACAATGAGCAGTTCTTC. Its translation is CASSAGLGNNEQFF. Drawing the rest from reference TRBV19 and TRBJ2-1, the complete variable domain is DGGITQSPKYLFRKEGQNVTLSCEQNLNHDAMYWYRQDPGQGLRLIYYSQIVNDFQKGDIAEGYSVSREKKESFPLTVTSAQKNPTAFYLCASSAGLGNNEQFFGPGTRLTVL.